These 2 T cell receptor beta chains came from one sample sequenced in a study of blood T cell repertoires in COVID-19. Data came from immunoSEQ multiplex PCR; TCRdb stores just in-frame clones and leaves some out. The sample holds approximately 290,000 clones, about nine tenths seen once. Sequenced sample: peripheral blood. Receptor source: a woman in her sixties with acute or convalescent COVID-19.

J is TRBJ1-1 and V is TRBV29-1; D gene ambiguous. The germline V and J ends were trimmed by 5 bases and 5 bases, with 21 bases remaining between them. Germline V lookup: CDR1 SQVTM, CDR2 ANQGSEA. The CDR3 contains 15 residues. CDR3 sequence: CSVRQSGEGNTEAFF. The CDR3 DNA sequence: TGCAGCGTTAGACAAAGCGGGGAGGGAAATACTGAAGCTTTCTTT.

The chain couples TRBV5-6 to TRBJ1-1, with 7 bases that match TRBD1. The germline V gene has CDR1 SGHDT and CDR2 YYEEEE. The CDR3 is made up of 15 amino acids. Unmatched junction bases numbered 9, after V lost 4 bases and J lost 3 bases. CDR3 residues: CASSTGTRGYTEAFF. CDR3 DNA sequence: TGTGCCAGCAGCACTGGGACCAGGGGGTACACTGAAGCTTTCTTT.